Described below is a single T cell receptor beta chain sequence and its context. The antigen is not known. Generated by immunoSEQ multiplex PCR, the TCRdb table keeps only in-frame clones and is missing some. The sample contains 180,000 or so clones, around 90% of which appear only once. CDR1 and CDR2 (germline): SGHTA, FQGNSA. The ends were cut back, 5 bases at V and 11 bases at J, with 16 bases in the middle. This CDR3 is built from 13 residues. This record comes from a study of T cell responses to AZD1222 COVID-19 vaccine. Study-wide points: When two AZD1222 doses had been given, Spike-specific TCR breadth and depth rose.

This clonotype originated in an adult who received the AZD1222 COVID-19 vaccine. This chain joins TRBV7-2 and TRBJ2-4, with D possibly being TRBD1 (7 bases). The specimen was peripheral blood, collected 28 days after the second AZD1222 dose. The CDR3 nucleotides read TGTGCCAGCAGCGCCGGACAGGAGGGGGTTCAGTACTTC. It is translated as CASSAGQEGVQYF.